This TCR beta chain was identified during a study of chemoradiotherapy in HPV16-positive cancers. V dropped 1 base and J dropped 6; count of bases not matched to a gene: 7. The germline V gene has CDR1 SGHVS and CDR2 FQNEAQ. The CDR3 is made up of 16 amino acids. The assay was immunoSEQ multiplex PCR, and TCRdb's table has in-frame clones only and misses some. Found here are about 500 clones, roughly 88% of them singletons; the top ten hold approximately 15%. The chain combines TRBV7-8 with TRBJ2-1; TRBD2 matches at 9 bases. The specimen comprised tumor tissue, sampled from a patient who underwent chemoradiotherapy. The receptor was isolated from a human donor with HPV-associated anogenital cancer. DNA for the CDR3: TGTGCCAGCAGCTTAGAACCGACTAGCGGACCCAATGAGCAGTTCTTC. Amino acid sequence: CASSLEPTSGPNEQFF.